The sequence of this T cell receptor beta chain was determined in a study of identical twins. This clonotype was seen a few times. Template switching supplied a universal primer site; unique molecular identifiers were carried on the cDNA. Via MiXCR, TCRdb re-called the 5' RACE reads, giving one row per CDR3 protein. The table lists about 660,000 distinct CDR3 sequences, over 8.5% of them singletons, with around 0.98% in the top ten. The CDR3 spans 8 residues. Germline loops: CDR1 DFQATT, CDR2 SNEGSKA (reference sequence). The sample was also linked to a second study, of yellow fever vaccine responses in identical twins.

This chain joins TRBV20-1 and TRBJ1-5; D not resolved. The clonotype originates from a woman between 18 and 30 years old in good health. The sample was PBMCs. In nucleotides, the CDR3 is TGCCCATTTCAGCCCCAGCATTTT. The encoded protein is CPFQPQHF.